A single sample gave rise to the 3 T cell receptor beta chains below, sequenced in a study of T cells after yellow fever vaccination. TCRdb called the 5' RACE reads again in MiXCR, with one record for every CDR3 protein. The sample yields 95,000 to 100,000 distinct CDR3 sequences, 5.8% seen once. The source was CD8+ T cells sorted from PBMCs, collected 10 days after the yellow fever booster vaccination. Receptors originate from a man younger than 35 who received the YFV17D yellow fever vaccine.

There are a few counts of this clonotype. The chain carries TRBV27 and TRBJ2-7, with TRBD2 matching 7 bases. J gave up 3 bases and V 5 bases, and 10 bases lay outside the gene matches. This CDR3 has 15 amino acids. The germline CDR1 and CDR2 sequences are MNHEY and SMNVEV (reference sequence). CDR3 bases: TGTGCCAGCAGTCCGTCCGGGGACTATATCTACGAGCAGTACGTC. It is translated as CASSPSGDYIYEQYV.

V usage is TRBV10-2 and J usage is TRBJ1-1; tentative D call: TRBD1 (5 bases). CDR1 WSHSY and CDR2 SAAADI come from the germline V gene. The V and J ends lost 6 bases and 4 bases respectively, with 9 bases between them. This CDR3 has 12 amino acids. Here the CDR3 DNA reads TGCGCCAGCAGCTTCGACAGCACTGAAGCTTTCTTT. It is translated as CASSFDSTEAFF.

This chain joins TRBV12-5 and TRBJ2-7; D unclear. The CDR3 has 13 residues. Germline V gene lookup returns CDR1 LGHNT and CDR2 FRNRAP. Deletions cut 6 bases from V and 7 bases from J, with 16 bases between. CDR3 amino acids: CASGPRTMEEQYV. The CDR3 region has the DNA TGTGCTAGTGGACCTCGGACGATGGAAGAGCAGTACGTC.